The present T cell receptor (beta chain) was sequenced within a study of T cells in Graves' hyperthyroidism and ophthalmopathy. The study, taken as a whole, reports: In the blood, most expanded thyroid clonotypes above 0.001 appeared as well. The authors' 13 V-J model separated ophthalmopathy from stable hyperthyroidism.

This clonotype was observed a handful of times. Its antigen is still unknown. No conserved phenylalanine or tryptophan is present at the end of the CDR3, so a read error is the likely explanation. Trimming stripped 3 bases from V and 9 bases from J, with 18 bases between. Germline-derived CDR1 and CDR2 are SGHVS and FNYEAQ. This CDR3 has 14 residues. Authors of the study amplified TCR beta CDR3 regions from RNA transcripts. The HTBI primer set drove a first-round RT-PCR of the TCR CDR3. TCRdb redid the calling of the multiplex PCR reads with MiXCR, one entry per CDR3 protein. The sample has 75,000 to 100,000 distinct CDR3 sequences; approximately 42% are singletons.

This sequence originates from a young woman with Graves' hyperthyroidism. Sample: peripheral blood or thyroid tissue (not recorded which). The chain is built from TRBV7-6 and TRBJ2-7, with D perhaps matching TRBD2 (5 bases). The CDR3, as DNA: TGTGCCAGCAGCTTTGACCCGGCAGGAGGAAGGCAGTACCTC. It is translated as CASSFDPAGGRQYL.